Below are 24 T cell receptor beta chains sequenced from a single sample in a study of T cells in Graves' hyperthyroidism and ophthalmopathy. Authors of the study amplified TCR beta CDR3 regions from RNA transcripts. When the TCR CDR3 underwent first-round RT-PCR, the HTBI primer set was used. MiXCR was run by TCRdb on the multiplex PCR reads, yielding one entry per CDR3 protein. The data contain about 610,000 distinct CDR3 sequences, around 15% of them singletons. Sequencing was done on a sample of blood. These receptors all stem from a woman aged 40-49 years with Graves' ophthalmopathy.

This clonotype was seen many times. The chain carries TRBV7-2 and TRBJ2-7; a possible D gene is TRBD1 (5 bases). The CDR3 length is 15 residues. V shed 4 bases and J shed 1 base, with 14 bases lying between them. In germline, CDR1 is SGHTA, CDR2 FQGNSA. The CDR3 DNA follows: TGTGCCAGCAGCTCGTTTGACAGCTCTTCCTACGAGCAGTACTTC. It specifies CASSSFDSSSYEQYF. Based on the CDR3 plus reference TRBV7-2 and TRBJ2-7, the full variable domain is GAGVSQSPSNKVTEKGKDVELRCDPISGHTALYWYRQSLGQGLEFLIYFQGNSAPDKSGLPSDRFSAERTGGSVSTLTIQRTQQEDSAVYLCASSSFDSSSYEQYFGPGTRLTVT.

The rearrangement uses TRBV5-1 and TRBJ1-5; 7 nucleotides match TRBD1. V was clipped by 4 bases and J by 2 bases; unmatched bases: 6. The CDR3 length is 15 residues. Germline CDR1 SGHRS, CDR2 YFSETQ. This CDR3 is CASSLTGMGNQPQHF. CDR3 DNA sequence: TGCGCCAGCAGCCTGACAGGGATGGGCAATCAGCCCCAGCATTTT.

This clonotype has a count of ten or more. The gene calls are TRBV11-2 and TRBJ1-2; the D is unclear. Germline lookup yields CDR1 SGHAT and CDR2 FQNNGV. The CDR3 extends over 14 amino acids. Trimming removed 8 bases from V and 4 bases from J, with 17 bases in between. The CDR3 sequence: CASGPLGEGYGYTF. The CDR3 DNA follows: TGTGCCAGCGGCCCACTGGGTGAGGGCTATGGCTACACCTTC. Variable domain in full (rest from reference TRBV11-2 and TRBJ1-2): EAGVAQSPRYKIIEKRQSVAFWCNPISGHATLYWYQQILGQGPKLLIQFQNNGVVDDSQLPKDRFSAERLKGVDSTLKIQPAKLEDSAVYLCASGPLGEGYGYTFGSGTRLTVV.

There are a few counts of this clonotype. Since a much larger clone is just one base distant, this may be a read error. The chain carries TRBV28 and TRBJ1-1; the D is unclear. Trimming cost V 1 base and J 9 bases, with 9 bases left between them. The CDR3 extends over 12 amino acids. Germline CDR1 MDHEN, CDR2 SYDVKM. CDR3 amino acids: CASSLYLTKAFF. CDR3 coding DNA: TGTGCCAGCAGTTTATACCTAACTAAAGCTTTCTTT.

The CDR3 spells CASSLGIPLEQYF. As DNA, the CDR3 is TGTGCCAGCAGCCTCGGGATTCCCCTCGAGCAGTACTTC. The chain carries TRBV7-9 and TRBJ2-7; D is possibly TRBD2 (5 bases). The CDR3 runs 13 residues. V lost 5 bases and J 6 bases, leaving 14 bases between the germline ends. CDR1 and CDR2 (germline): SEHNR, FQNEAQ (reference sequence).

This clonotype was counted many times. The rearrangement links TRBV30 to TRBJ1-5; D unclear. The germline gives CDR1 GTSNPN, CDR2 SVGIG (reference sequence). The germline V and J ends were trimmed by 0 bases and 1 base, with 7 bases remaining between them. The CDR3 covers 14 residues. In DNA form, the CDR3 reads TGTGCCTGGAGTGTACGGGTGAGCAATCAGCCCCAGCATTTT. This sequence encodes CAWSVRVSNQPQHF.

This clonotype was detected many times. The chain carries TRBV6-5 and TRBJ2-7; D is perhaps TRBD1 (6 bases). V shed 3 bases and J shed 4 bases, with 22 bases lying between them. Per germline, CDR1 MNHEY and CDR2 SVGAGI. The CDR3 covers 17 residues. The CDR3 reads CASSYQGIPHLGYEQYF. The DNA of the CDR3 is TGTGCCAGCAGTTATCAGGGGATTCCCCATCTAGGATACGAGCAGTACTTC.

The gene calls are TRBV3-1 and TRBJ2-4, with D possibly being TRBD2 (7 bases). V lost 0 bases to trimming and J lost 1 base, with 13 bases between them. CDR3 length: 17 residues. CDR1 and CDR2 (germline): LGHDT, YNNKEL (reference sequence). The CDR3 region is CASSQEGGGGAKNIQYF. The DNA of the CDR3 is TGTGCCAGCAGCCAAGAGGGGGGGGGCGGTGCCAAAAACATTCAGTACTTC. Full variable domain (remainder filled in from reference TRBV3-1 and TRBJ2-4): DTAVSQTPKYLVTQMGNDKSIKCEQNLGHDTMYWYKQDSKKFLKIMFSYNNKELIINETVPNRFSPKSPDKAHLNLHINSLELGDSAVYFCASSQEGGGGAKNIQYFGAGTRLSVL.

This chain joins TRBV27 and TRBJ2-7, with D possibly being TRBD1 (6 bases). Germline V gives CDR1 MNHEY, CDR2 SMNVEV (reference sequence). The CDR3 extends over 15 amino acids. V shed 4 bases and J shed 2 bases, with 15 bases lying between them. CDR3 sequence reads: CASSYSPGDPYEQYF. The CDR3, as DNA: TGTGCCAGCAGTTACTCTCCAGGGGATCCCTACGAGCAGTACTTC.

The J gene is TRBJ2-4, the V gene TRBV20-1, with D possibly matching TRBD2 (7 bases). Germline values: CDR1 DFQATT, CDR2 SNEGSKA (reference sequence). Between the trimmed V and J ends, which lost 6 bases and 8 bases, there was a span of 29 bases. This CDR3 has 17 residues. The CDR3 sequence: CSALPQPGQAGGDIQYF. The DNA for the CDR3 is TGCAGTGCCCTTCCTCAACCGGGACAAGCTGGGGGGGACATTCAGTACTTC.

In this sample, this clonotype turned up many times. The gene calls are TRBV15 and TRBJ2-5, with D possibly being TRBD1 (5 bases). The CDR3 is made up of 14 amino acids. V shed 1 base and J shed 5 bases, with 11 bases lying between them. CDR1 is LNHNV, CDR2 YYDKDF, per germline (reference sequence). CDR3 nucleotide sequence: TGTGCCACCAGCAGAGTTGACAGTGCTGAGACCCAGTACTTC. Its protein is CATSRVDSAETQYF.

There are many counts of this clonotype. This chain connects TRBV6-5 to TRBJ2-7; 9 positions match TRBD1. The CDR3 runs to 14 residues. V gave up 8 bases and J gave up 6 bases; unmatched junction bases: 11. Per the germline V gene, CDR1 is MNHEY and CDR2 is SVGAGI. DNA of the CDR3: TGTGCCAGCGCCGGACAGGGGATAGGTGTCGAGCAGTACTTC. Encoded protein: CASAGQGIGVEQYF.

This clonotype was counted many times. The chain employs TRBV19 and TRBJ1-5; no clear D. V lost 1 base and J 4 bases, leaving 8 bases between the germline ends. The CDR3 is made up of 14 amino acids. Per the germline V gene, CDR1 is LNHDA and CDR2 is SQIVND (reference sequence). CDR3 nucleotides: TGTGCCAGTAGTATAGCGACGGGGAATCAGCCCCAGCATTTT. Amino acid sequence: CASSIATGNQPQHF.

This clonotype was recorded many times. This chain uses TRBV6-5 with TRBJ2-5, with TRBD1 identical over 10 bases. CDR3 length: 14 amino acids. Germline CDR1 and CDR2: MNHEY and SVGAGI. After removal of 7 bases from V and 5 bases from J, the junction contained 7 bases not matched to a gene. The CDR3 protein is CASNSGTGEETQYF. The CDR3 nucleotides are TGTGCCAGCAATTCCGGGACAGGGGAGGAGACCCAGTACTTC.

This clonotype was counted ten times or more. The V call is TRBV7-8, the J call TRBJ1-5; D perhaps matches TRBD1 (5 bases). V was clipped by 8 bases and J by 8 bases, with 13 bases between them. The CDR3 is 12 amino acids. Germline V gene sequence: CDR1 SGHVS, CDR2 FQNEAQ. CDR3 sequence reads: CASGRVKEPQHF. CDR3 nucleotide sequence: TGTGCCAGCGGCAGGGTAAAGGAGCCCCAGCATTTT.

Comment on this clonotype: Being one base from a much bigger clone, this may be a read error. The chain has TRBV20-1 and TRBJ2-7; 7 bases align to TRBD2. V lost 7 bases, J lost 3 bases, and 9 bases stayed unmatched. Per germline, CDR1 DFQATT and CDR2 SNEGSKA (reference sequence). The CDR3 sequence is 13 residues long. CDR3 loop: CSVPTSSYYEQYF. The DNA of the CDR3 is TGCAGTGTCCCGACTAGCAGCTACTACGAGCAGTACTTC.

In this sample, this clonotype turned up many times. J is TRBJ1-1 and V is TRBV14, with D possibly being TRBD1 (6 bases). The CDR3 runs to 14 residues. Germline V gene lookup returns CDR1 SGHDN and CDR2 FVKESK. The germline V and J ends were trimmed by 4 bases and 6 bases, with 15 bases remaining between them. The CDR3 coding sequence is TGTGCCAGCAGCCCCGACAAGGGGGATCCTGAAGCTTTCTTT. Its translation is CASSPDKGDPEAFF.

The chain employs TRBV6-5 and TRBJ1-2; D is perhaps TRBD1 (5 bases). Trimming shortened V by 2 bases and J by 3 bases, and 16 bases separated the two germline ends. The CDR3 is made up of 16 amino acids. Per the germline V gene, CDR1 is MNHEY and CDR2 is SVGAGI. The CDR3 sequence: CASSYGRQMKDYGYTF. The CDR3 DNA follows: TGTGCCAGCAGTTACGGACGACAGATGAAAGACTATGGCTACACCTTC.

In its sample, this clonotype was seen many times. The chain is built from TRBV6-2 or TRBV6-3 and TRBJ2-7; 9 bases agree with TRBD1. CDR1 is MNHEY and CDR2 is SVGEGT in the germline V gene. This CDR3 is built from 15 residues. The J segment lost 2 bases and the V segment lost 6 bases, leaving 8 bases of the junction unmatched. CDR3 bases: TGTGCCAGCAGGCCGGGACAGGGTGAAGCCTACGAGCAGTACTTC. Translated: CASRPGQGEAYEQYF.

This clonotype was seen repeatedly, ten times or more. The gene calls are TRBV29-1 and TRBJ2-2, with TRBD2 matching 8 bases. The CDR3 contains 14 residues. CDR1 and CDR2 (germline): SQVTM, ANQGSEA. V was clipped by 1 base and J by 7 bases; unmatched bases: 5. CDR3: CSVEAGLVDGELFF. The CDR3 nucleotides read TGCAGCGTTGAAGCGGGACTAGTAGACGGGGAGCTGTTTTTT.

In this sample, this clonotype turned up many times. This sequence joins TRBV29-1 and TRBJ1-1; D remains unclear. This CDR3 is 11 amino acids long. Germline V gives CDR1 SQVTM, CDR2 ANQGSEA. The V end was cut by 5 bases, the J end by 4 bases, with 8 bases between. As DNA, the CDR3 is TGCAGCGTTCTTGGGAGCACTGAAGCTTTCTTT. It is translated as CSVLGSTEAFF.

This clonotype was seen at least ten times. CDR3 loop: CAWSDRGGANVLTF. Written as DNA, the CDR3 is TGTGCCTGGAGTGACAGGGGGGGGGCCAACGTCCTGACTTTC. The chain links TRBV30 to TRBJ2-6; the match to TRBD1 covers 8 bases. The CDR3 runs to 14 residues. Germline V gene sequence: CDR1 GTSNPN, CDR2 SVGIG (reference sequence). With 1 base clipped from V and 4 bases from J, the junction kept 0 bases outside the gene matches.

This clonotype was observed many times. This chain uses TRBV20-1 with TRBJ1-1; D unresolved. The CDR3 has 14 amino acids. V was trimmed by 2 bases and J by 2 bases, leaving 12 bases between them. Looked up from germline, CDR1 is DFQATT and CDR2 is SNEGSKA (reference sequence). CDR3 in DNA: TGCAGTGCTAGATCAGCAGGCTCTAACACTGAAGCTTTCTTT. It is translated as CSARSAGSNTEAFF.

This clonotype occurred many times. V gene TRBV19 combines with J gene TRBJ1-1; TRBD1 is a possible D gene (5 bases). From germline, CDR1 is LNHDA and CDR2 SQIVND (reference sequence). The CDR3 is 20 amino acids. V was shortened by 1 base and J by 1 base, with 25 bases between the two germline ends. The CDR3 DNA reads as TGTGCCAGTAGTATAGTGTTAGGATGGGGGGATAGTGCTTCGAACACTGAAGCTTTCTTT. It codes for CASSIVLGWGDSASNTEAFF.